The 14 T cell receptor beta chains below all came from one sample that was sequenced in a study of PD-1 blockade in classical Hodgkin lymphoma. The assay was immunoSEQ multiplex PCR, and TCRdb's table has in-frame clones only and misses some. The sample records over 15,000 clones, around three fifths being singletons. All trial patients relapsed after autologous stem cell transplantation. Sequenced material: peripheral blood mononuclear cells (PBMCs), taken before the second cycle of nivolumab. The receptors derive from a human donor with classical Hodgkin lymphoma.

The rearrangement uses TRBV28 and TRBJ2-2, with unresolved D. V shed 10 bases and J shed 8 bases, with 20 bases lying between them. CDR1 is MDHEN, CDR2 SYDVKM, per germline. The CDR3 runs to 14 residues. The CDR3 here is CATLGYSRSGELFF. The CDR3 DNA is TGTGCCACCCTGGGTTACAGCCGGTCTGGGGAGCTGTTTTTT. Supplemented by reference TRBV28 and TRBJ2-2, the full variable domain reads DVKVTQSSRYLVKRTGEKVFLECVQDMDHENMFWYRQDPGLGLRLIYFSYDVKMKEKGDIPEGYSVSREKKERFSLILESASTNQTSMYLCATLGYSRSGELFFGEGSRLTVL.

J is TRBJ1-1 and V is TRBV30; a weak D match, TRBD1 (5 bases). From germline, CDR1 is GTSNPN and CDR2 SVGIG (reference sequence). The CDR3 extends over 13 amino acids. Deletions cut 5 bases from V and 1 base from J, with 11 bases between. CDR3 residues: CAWAMGQNTEAFF. The CDR3 DNA is TGTGCCTGGGCGATGGGGCAGAACACTGAAGCTTTCTTT. The entire variable domain, with the rest obtained from reference TRBV30 and TRBJ1-1, is as follows: SQTIHQWPATLVQPVGSPLSLECTVEGTSNPNLYWYRQAAGRGLQLLFYSVGIGQISSEVPQNLSASRPQDRQFILSSKKLLLSDSGFYLCAWAMGQNTEAFFGQGTRLTVV.

The chain carries TRBV28 and TRBJ1-5, with a weak D call TRBD1 (5 bases). CDR1 is MDHEN, CDR2 SYDVKM, per germline. The CDR3 covers 15 residues. Trimming shortened V by 7 bases and J by 4 bases, and 17 bases separated the two germline ends. CDR3 coding DNA: TGTGCCAGCACTCCGCCGGGACGCACTAATCAGCCCCAGCATTTT. It yields the protein CASTPPGRTNQPQHF.

In this sample, this clone turned up a few times. The chain has TRBV9 and TRBJ2-3; 8 positions match TRBD2. The CDR3 contains 16 residues. The V and J ends lost 0 bases and 4 bases, in that order; junction bases with no gene match: 7. The V gene's germline CDR1 is SGDLS and CDR2 YYNGEE. Here the CDR3 reads CASSVVSGALPDTQYF. As DNA, the CDR3 is TGTGCCAGCAGCGTAGTTAGCGGGGCTCTTCCAGATACGCAGTATTTT.

The chain uses TRBV28 and TRBJ2-5; 12 bases match TRBD2. The V and J ends lost 6 bases and 1 base, in that order; junction bases with no gene match: 6. The CDR3 loop spans 16 amino acids. Germline V gene data show CDR1 as MDHEN and CDR2 as SYDVKM. The CDR3 reads CASRARLAGAQETQYF. CDR3 nucleotides: TGTGCCAGCAGGGCGAGACTAGCGGGGGCCCAAGAGACCCAGTACTTC.

This clone has a single count. The DNA of the CDR3 is TGTGCCAGCAGCGGTACTACTGGGACTAGCGGGTATACGCAGTATTTT. This encodes CASSGTTGTSGYTQYF. The gene calls are TRBV11-2 and TRBJ2-3, with 12 bases identical to TRBD2. Per the germline V gene, CDR1 is SGHAT and CDR2 is FQNNGV. J lost 7 bases, V lost 5 bases, and 10 bases had no gene match. This CDR3 spans 16 amino acids.

V usage is TRBV7-8 and J usage is TRBJ2-6; D may be TRBD2 (5 bases). The V gene lost 0 bases and the J gene lost 0 bases, with 9 bases spanning the gap. The V gene's germline CDR1 is SGHVS and CDR2 FQNEAQ. The CDR3 extends over 17 amino acids. Here the CDR3 reads CASSLAEGYSGANVLTF. In DNA, the CDR3 is TGTGCCAGCAGCTTAGCCGAGGGATACTCTGGGGCCAACGTCCTGACTTTC.

The chain uses TRBV6-5 and TRBJ2-1; D gene uncertain. CDR1 is MNHEY and CDR2 is SVGAGI in the germline V gene. CDR3 size: 16 residues. Between the trimmed V and J ends, which lost 3 bases and 9 bases, there was a span of 21 bases. CDR3 DNA sequence: TGTGCCAGCAGTTATTATCCGGAATCGGTAAAGGGTGAGCAGTTCTTC. Its translation is CASSYYPESVKGEQFF.

The chain's CDR3 is CASSQQGSREQYF. The CDR3 DNA follows: TGTGCCAGCAGTCAACAGGGTTCTCGCGAGCAGTACTTC. The chain carries TRBV6-5 and TRBJ2-7, with D maybe TRBD1 (6 bases). Trimming took 5 bases from V and 6 from J, leaving 14 bases between them. Germline lookup yields CDR1 MNHEY and CDR2 SVGAGI. The CDR3 sequence is 13 residues long.

This clone was seen a handful of times. CDR3: CASSYTGELFF. CDR3 nucleotides: TGTGCCAGCAGTTACACCGGGGAGCTGTTTTTT. V and J are TRBV27 and TRBJ2-2; D unresolved. The CDR3 extends over 11 amino acids. V was pared by 4 bases and J by 3 bases, with 0 bases between. The germline gives CDR1 MNHEY, CDR2 SMNVEV (reference sequence).

The chain carries TRBV4-2 and TRBJ2-2; D is possibly TRBD2 (5 bases). Germline CDR1 is LGHNA and CDR2 is YNFKEQ. The V end lost 0 bases, the J end lost 3 bases, and 11 bases lay between the germline ends. The CDR3 is 16 residues long. DNA of the CDR3: TGTGCCAGCAGCCAAGAGGGCCAGCGGTACACCGGGGAGCTGTTTTTT. Translation: CASSQEGQRYTGELFF.

V usage is TRBV5-1 and J usage is TRBJ2-2, with 9 bases lining up with TRBD2. The CDR3 totals 15 residues. Germline V gene data show CDR1 as SGHRS and CDR2 as YFSETQ. The V gene end was trimmed by 3 bases and the J gene end by 5 bases; junction bases not matched to a gene: 5. CDR3 bases: TGCGCCAGCAGCTCCGTAGCGGGAGAGACCGGGGAGCTGTTTTTT. Its protein product is CASSSVAGETGELFF.

The chain joins TRBV29-1 to TRBJ1-2; D gene ambiguous. Trimming stripped 0 bases from V and 6 bases from J, with 8 bases between. The length of the CDR3 is 12 residues. Per the germline V gene, CDR1 is SQVTM and CDR2 is ANQGSEA. The CDR3 bases are TGCAGCGTTGAAGAGGCCCTTGATGGCTACACCTTC. This codes for CSVEEALDGYTF.

The chain employs TRBV5-4 and TRBJ2-2, with D perhaps assigned TRBD1 or TRBD2 (6 bases each). The length of the CDR3 is 16 residues. The V end was cut by 3 bases, the J end by 4 bases, with 16 bases between. Germline CDR1 SGHNT, CDR2 YYREEE (reference sequence). The CDR3 reads CASSSLAGGGTGELFF. The CDR3, as DNA: TGTGCCAGCAGCTCCCTAGCCGGAGGGGGCACCGGGGAGCTGTTTTTT.